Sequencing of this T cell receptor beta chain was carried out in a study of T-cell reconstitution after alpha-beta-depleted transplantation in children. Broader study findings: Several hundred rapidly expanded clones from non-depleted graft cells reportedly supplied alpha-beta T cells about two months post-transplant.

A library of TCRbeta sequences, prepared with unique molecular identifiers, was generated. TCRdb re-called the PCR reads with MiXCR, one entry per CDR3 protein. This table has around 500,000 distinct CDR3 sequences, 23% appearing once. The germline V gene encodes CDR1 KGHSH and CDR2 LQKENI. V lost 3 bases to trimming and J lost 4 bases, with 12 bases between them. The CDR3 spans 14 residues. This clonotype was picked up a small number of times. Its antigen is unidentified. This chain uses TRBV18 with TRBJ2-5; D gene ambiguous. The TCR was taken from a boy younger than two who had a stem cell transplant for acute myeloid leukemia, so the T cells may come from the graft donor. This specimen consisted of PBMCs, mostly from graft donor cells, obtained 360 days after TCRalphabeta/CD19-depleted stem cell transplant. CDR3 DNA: TGTGCCAGCTCACCTCGCAGTGACGGAGAGACCCAGTACTTC. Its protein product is CASSPRSDGETQYF.